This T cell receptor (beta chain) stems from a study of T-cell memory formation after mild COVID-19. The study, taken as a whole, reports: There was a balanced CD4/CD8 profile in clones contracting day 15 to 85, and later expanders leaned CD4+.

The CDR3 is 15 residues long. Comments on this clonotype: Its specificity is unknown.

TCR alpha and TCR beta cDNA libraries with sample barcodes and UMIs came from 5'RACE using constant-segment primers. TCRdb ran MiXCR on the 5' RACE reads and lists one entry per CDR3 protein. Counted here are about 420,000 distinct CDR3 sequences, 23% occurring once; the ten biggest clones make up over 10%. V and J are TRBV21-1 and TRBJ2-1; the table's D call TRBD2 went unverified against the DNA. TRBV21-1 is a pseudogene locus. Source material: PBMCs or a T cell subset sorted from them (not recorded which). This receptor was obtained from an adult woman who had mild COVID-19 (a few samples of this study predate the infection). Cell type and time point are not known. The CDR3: CASSGERASGIIEFF. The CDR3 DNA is TGTGCCAGCAGCGGTGAGCGGGCTAGCGGGATAATCGAGTTCTTC.